This T cell receptor (beta chain) was documented in a study of shared clonotypes between healthy human individuals. Using immunoSEQ multiplex PCR, the repertoire was profiled, and TCRdb retains in-frame clones only, with some absent. The profile shows about 680,000 clones, 55% to 85% of them singletons. The length of the CDR3 is 10 residues. CDR1 is DFQATT, CDR2 SNEGSKA, per germline (reference sequence). Deletions cut 3 bases from V and 8 bases from J, with 8 bases between. This chain joins TRBV20-1 and TRBJ2-7; no clear D. The clonotype was recovered from a woman under 40 in good health. The sample comprised memory CD4+ T cells sorted from blood. Subset given: CD45RA-negative fraction. CDR3 amino acids: CSASIGKQYF. The CDR3 coding sequence is TGCAGTGCTAGCATCGGAAAGCAGTACTTC.